This TCR beta chain was sequenced in a study of T cells in pancreatic ductal adenocarcinoma. Whole-study results and caveats: Blood had more productive templates and approximately 8-fold more unique clonotypes than tumor. Tumors hold more CD45RO+ effector T cells, which may bias toward lower diversity. Mean clonality was approximately 0.1 in tumors and roughly 0.068 in blood, not significantly different.

Points on this clone: What it binds is unknown.

The selected patients with pancreatic ductal adenocarcinoma had surgery but no neoadjuvant therapy. Here immunoSEQ multiplex PCR was the method, and the copy in TCRdb shows in-frame clones only, minus some. The table lists 97,000 or so clones, 90% to 95% of them singletons. The V gene's germline CDR1 is LGHNA and CDR2 YSLEER. The V gene lost 5 bases and the J gene lost 7 bases, with 20 bases spanning the gap. This CDR3 has 16 residues. The sequenced material came from PBMCs. The chain is built from TRBV4-3 and TRBJ2-2; TRBD1 might be the D (6 bases). This clonotype originated in a human donor with pancreatic ductal adenocarcinoma. CDR3 protein: CASSKPPARGSGELFF. CDR3 sequence (DNA): TGCGCCAGCAGCAAGCCCCCAGCCAGGGGTAGCGGGGAGCTGTTTTTT.